The 19 T cell receptor beta chains below were found in one sample sequenced in a study of blood T cells in healthy people across ages. Together with a sample-barcoded 5' primer, a J-beta primer mix was included in a second PCR lasting roughly 6 to 12 cycles. TCRdb passed the 5' RACE reads through MiXCR, listing each CDR3 protein once. The repertoire holds fewer than 2,000,000 distinct CDR3 sequences, with almost 35% as singletons. The sequenced sample was blood. These TCRs come from a woman in her 30s in good health.

This clonotype was seen more than once but under ten times. The chain's CDR3 is CAWSGDRGTDTQYF. DNA of the CDR3: TGTGCCTGGAGCGGCGACAGGGGAACAGATACGCAGTATTTT. The V call is TRBV30, the J call TRBJ2-3; 8 bases are a match to TRBD1. The junction had 5 bases not matched to a gene; V was cut back by 3 bases and J by 3 bases. The CDR3 covers 14 residues. The germline CDR1 and CDR2 sequences are GTSNPN and SVGIG (reference sequence).

With respect to this clonotype: An end of the junction differs from the germline gene, which may be a read error. This rearrangement joins TRBV7-9 to TRBJ2-6; D is unresolved. The CDR3 has 14 residues. CDR1 is SEHNR and CDR2 is FQNEAQ in the germline V gene (reference sequence). The CDR3 region has the DNA TGTGCCGGCAGCTTAGAGGCAGGGGCCAACGTCCTGACTTTC. It translates to CAGSLEAGANVLTF. The variable domain in full, completed from reference TRBV7-9 and TRBJ2-6, reads DTGVSQNPRHKITKRGQNVTFRCDPISEHNRLYWYRQTLGQGPEFLTYFQNEAQLEKSRLLSDRFSAERPKGSFSTLEIQRTEQGDSAMYLCAGSLEAGANVLTFGAGSRLTVL.

For this clonotype: A clone one base away is much larger, so this may be a read error. The chain links TRBV12-3 or TRBV12-4 to TRBJ2-5; D may be TRBD1 or TRBD2 (5 bases each). This CDR3 has 16 amino acids. Trimming removed 7 bases from V and 2 bases from J, with 20 bases in between. The CDR3 region is CASILTPGRRQETQYF. The CDR3 DNA reads TGTGCCAGCATCCTTACACCGGGACGGAGGCAAGAGACCCAGTACTTC.

The chain joins TRBV6-5 to TRBJ1-2, with TRBD1 matching 7 bases. The V gene end was trimmed by 6 bases and the J gene end by 8 bases; junction bases not matched to a gene: 15. Germline CDR1 reads MNHEY; CDR2 reads SVGAGI. The CDR3 totals 15 residues. This chain's CDR3 is CASRERTDRAGGYTF. For the CDR3, the DNA is TGTGCCAGCAGGGAGCGGACCGACAGGGCTGGGGGCTACACCTTC.

The genes are TRBV2 and TRBJ2-3, with D possibly matching TRBD2 (5 bases). Trimming pared 4 bases from V and 0 bases from J, leaving 11 bases between. The germline CDR1 and CDR2 sequences are SNHLY and FYNNEI. The CDR3 length is 15 residues. DNA for the CDR3: TGTGCCAGCAGTGGTGGAGCGGTCAGCACAGATACGCAGTATTTT. The encoded protein is CASSGGAVSTDTQYF.

This clonotype was counted at least ten times. V gene TRBV20-1 combines with J gene TRBJ1-4; 10 nucleotides agree with TRBD1. Germline V gene data show CDR1 as DFQATT and CDR2 as SNEGSKA (reference sequence). This CDR3 has 14 amino acids. V shed 3 bases and J 5 bases; nucleotides not matched to a gene: 3. DNA for the CDR3: TGCAGTGCTAGCAGGGACAGGGGCAATGAAAAACTGTTTTTT. Protein sequence: CSASRDRGNEKLFF.

The chain carries TRBV4-1 and TRBJ2-1, with a weak D call TRBD1 (5 bases). The CDR3 contains 16 residues. Germline loops: CDR1 MGHRA, CDR2 YSYEKL. V lost 6 bases, J lost 2 bases, and 17 bases lay in between. The CDR3 protein is CASSESTAGPYNEQFF. The CDR3 region has the DNA TGCGCCAGCAGTGAGTCGACAGCTGGCCCCTACAATGAGCAGTTCTTC.

CDR3 amino acids: CASSLDGPGAGGELFF. CDR3 sequence (DNA): TGCGCCAGCAGCTTGGATGGCCCAGGGGCTGGCGGGGAGCTGTTTTTT. The genes are TRBV5-1 and TRBJ2-2; weak D call: TRBD1 (6 bases). The germline V gene has CDR1 SGHRS and CDR2 YFSETQ. The CDR3 runs 16 residues. Trimming took 0 bases from V and 7 from J, leaving 16 bases between them.

This clonotype has a handful of counts. The CDR3 sequence: CASSHGVVRQGYTF. In DNA form, the CDR3 reads TGCGCCAGCAGCCACGGGGTGGTTCGGCAGGGCTACACCTTC. The rearrangement joins TRBV5-1 to TRBJ1-2; D is unclear. Trimming cost V 4 bases and J 8 bases, with 18 bases left between them. In germline, CDR1 is SGHRS, CDR2 YFSETQ. The CDR3 spans 14 residues.

A few counts support this clonotype. The rearrangement links TRBV6-1 to TRBJ2-7, with unresolved D. From germline, CDR1 is MNHNS and CDR2 SASEGT. CDR3 length equals 15 residues. The V end lost 2 bases, the J end lost 2 bases, and 13 bases lay between the germline ends. The CDR3 region is CASSEYGAVTYEQYF. The CDR3 nucleotides are TGTGCCAGCAGTGAATACGGCGCAGTCACCTACGAGCAGTACTTC.

This CDR3 reads CATSGTWPDTQYF. In DNA, the CDR3 is TGTGCCACCAGCGGAACCTGGCCAGATACGCAGTATTTT. This rearrangement joins TRBV24-1 to TRBJ2-3; unclear D gene. Germline V gene lookup returns CDR1 KGHDR and CDR2 SFDVKD. This CDR3 region has 13 residues. The V end was cut by 7 bases, the J end by 4 bases, with 11 bases between.

This clonotype was recorded at least ten times. The chain uses TRBV28 and TRBJ2-3, with D tentatively TRBD2 (7 bases). V was clipped by 4 bases and J by 5 bases, with 22 bases between them. The germline V gene has CDR1 MDHEN and CDR2 SYDVKM. This CDR3 region has 17 residues. For the CDR3, the DNA is TGTGCCAGCAGTTCTCCTACTCCCCGGGGGGCAGGAGATACGCAGTATTTT. It encodes CASSSPTPRGAGDTQYF.

V is TRBV14 and J is TRBJ2-5, with TRBD2 identical over 9 bases. The CDR3 runs to 15 residues. Germline V gene lookup returns CDR1 SGHDN and CDR2 FVKESK. V was clipped by 4 bases and J by 4 bases; unmatched bases: 7. CDR3: CASSRGGGARETQYF. DNA for the CDR3: TGTGCCAGCAGCCGGGGCGGGGGGGCCCGAGAGACCCAGTACTTC.

The chain carries TRBV20-1 and TRBJ1-6; D gene uncertain. Trimming shortened V by 5 bases and J by 9 bases, and 17 bases separated the two germline ends. Per the germline V gene, CDR1 is DFQATT and CDR2 is SNEGSKA (reference sequence). The CDR3 is 14 amino acids. CDR3 amino acids: CSARDLDRSSPLHF. CDR3 bases: TGCAGTGCTCGGGATCTCGACCGGAGTTCACCCCTCCACTTT.

Only a few counts were recorded for this clonotype. The chain uses TRBV9 and TRBJ2-7, with 7 nucleotides matching TRBD2. V dropped 3 bases and J dropped 0; count of bases not matched to a gene: 9. The V gene's germline CDR1 is SGDLS and CDR2 YYNGEE. CDR3 length: 16 residues. The CDR3 is CASSAYRGGPSYEQYF. The DNA for the CDR3 is TGTGCCAGCAGCGCCTACCGGGGAGGGCCCTCCTACGAGCAGTACTTC.

The CDR3 nucleotides read TGTGCCAGCAGAGTAAGCGGGAGGTCGTTAAACGATGAGCAGTTCTTC. The encoded protein is CASRVSGRSLNDEQFF. The chain couples TRBV5-5 to TRBJ2-1, with 9 nucleotides matching TRBD2. J lost 8 bases, V lost 5 bases, and 14 bases had no gene match. Looked up from germline, CDR1 is SGHKS and CDR2 is YYEKEE (reference sequence). CDR3 length equals 16 residues.

There are many counts of this clonotype. The V and J genes are TRBV11-2 and TRBJ2-5; TRBD1 matches 8 bases. Per germline, CDR1 SGHAT and CDR2 FQNNGV. CDR3 size: 15 residues. V lost 5 bases to trimming and J lost 5 bases; unmatched junction nucleotides: 10. This chain's CDR3 is CASSGRPTGEETQYF. CDR3 DNA sequence: TGTGCCAGCAGCGGTAGGCCGACAGGGGAGGAGACCCAGTACTTC.

A few counts support this clonotype. V usage is TRBV7-3 and J usage is TRBJ2-1; D remains ambiguous. The CDR3 has 10 amino acids. Trimming removed 9 bases at V and 8 bases at J, with 8 bases between. Germline values: CDR1 SGHTA, CDR2 FQGTGA. The CDR3 region has the DNA TGTGCCAGACCAGAGGATGAGCAGTTCTTC. It specifies CARPEDEQFF.

The chain carries TRBV13 and TRBJ2-1; tentatively, D is TRBD1 (6 bases). Germline CDR1 PRHDT, CDR2 FYEKMQ (reference sequence). CDR3 length equals 15 residues. Trimming removed 0 bases from V and 8 bases from J, with 14 bases in between. CDR3 in DNA: TGTGCCAGCAGCTTAGGCCTAAGGGGGACCTATGAGCAGTTCTTC. The encoded protein is CASSLGLRGTYEQFF. The whole variable domain, remainder taken from reference TRBV13 and TRBJ2-1, is AAGVIQSPRHLIKEKRETATLKCYPIPRHDTVYWYQQGPGQDPQFLISFYEKMQSDKGSIPDRFSAQQFSDYHSELNMSSLELGDSALYFCASSLGLRGTYEQFFGPGTRLTVL.